This entry lists 18 T cell receptor beta chains sequenced from one sample in a study of T cell clonality in common variable immunodeficiency. The repertoire was sequenced with immunoSEQ multiplex PCR; TCRdb's copy has only in-frame clones and lacks some. The record shows 45,000 to 55,000 clones for this sample, with no singletons present. The sample taken for sequencing was peripheral blood mononuclear cells. These receptors were obtained from a person aged 18 to 70 in good health.

This clone was counted many times. Read data end 3 residues before the CDR3 end; the end is taken from the germline J gene. The chain uses TRBV28 and TRBJ2-3; D is possibly TRBD2 (7 bases). Trimming took 5 bases from V and 0 from J, leaving 15 bases between them. Per germline, CDR1 MDHEN and CDR2 SYDVKM. This CDR3 contains 16 residues. The part of the CDR3 DNA that was read is TGTGCCAGCAGTCCTCAGGGGAGGGGCAGCACAGATACG. Its protein product is CASSPQGRGSTDT. Given in full, the CDR3 is CASSPQGRGSTDTQYF.

The table lists this clone with many counts. Sequencing ends 3 residues short of the CDR3 end; the germline J gene provides the rest. V is TRBV20-1 and J is TRBJ2-7; D may be TRBD2 (6 bases). The CDR3 extends over 16 amino acids. V lost 1 base, J lost 0 bases, and 16 bases lay in between. The germline gives CDR1 DFQATT, CDR2 SNEGSKA (reference sequence). The CDR3: CSARGAGTSSSYEQYF. The CDR3 bases that were read are TGCAGTGCTAGAGGGGCGGGGACCTCCAGCTCCTACGAG.

This clone was detected many times. Read coverage stops 3 residues before the CDR3 terminus; the germline J gene supplies the remainder. J is TRBJ2-5 and V is TRBV5-4; 7 bases agree with TRBD2. CDR3 length: 15 residues. Germline loops: CDR1 SGHNT, CDR2 YYREEE (reference sequence). V was clipped by 1 base and J by 3 bases; unmatched bases: 6. This CDR3 is CASSLSAGSEETQYF. The sequenced CDR3 bases are TGTGCCAGCAGCTTGTCAGCGGGGAGTGAAGAGACC. Together with reference TRBV5-4 and TRBJ2-5, the CDR3 gives the full variable domain: ETGVTQSPTHLIKTRGQQVTLRCSSQSGHNTVSWYQQALGQGPQFIFQYYREEENGRGNFPPRFSGLQFPNYSSELNVNALELDDSALYLCASSLSAGSEETQYFGPGTRLLVL.

This clone counts as medium-sized (0.01 to 0.1%). The read terminates 3 residues ahead of where the CDR3 ends, so the germline J gene completes it. This chain uses TRBV20-1 with TRBJ1-1; weak D call: TRBD1 (6 bases). Trimming shortened V by 6 bases and J by 7 bases, and 30 bases separated the two germline ends. The CDR3 is 17 amino acids. Per germline, CDR1 DFQATT and CDR2 SNEGSKA (reference sequence). CDR3 DNA (partial): TGCAGTGCCCCGCGATTGGCAGGCCTGAAGGGGGATGATGAA. It codes for CSAPRLAGLKGDDE. The whole CDR3 is CSAPRLAGLKGDDEAFF.

The sample holds many counts of this clone. The read stops 3 residues short of the end of the CDR3; the missing end is completed from the germline J gene. The gene calls are TRBV5-1 and TRBJ2-3; the match to TRBD2 covers 12 bases. Germline lookup yields CDR1 SGHRS and CDR2 YFSETQ. Trimming at V came to 0 bases and at J to 0 bases, leaving 5 bases not matched to a gene. The CDR3 runs 18 residues. The CDR3 protein is CASSLAGTSGRSTDTQYF. CDR3 bases read: TGCGCCAGCAGCTTGGCGGGGACTAGCGGGCGTAGCACAGATACG.

This clone was picked up many times. The chain's CDR3 is CASSLASGGTYEQYF. The CDR3 DNA, read in part, is TGTGCCAGCAGCTTGGCCTCGGGGGGAACCTACGAG. The V gene is TRBV5-6, the J gene TRBJ2-7; TRBD2 matches 7 bases. Sequencing ends 3 residues short of the CDR3 end; the germline J gene provides the rest. CDR3 size: 15 residues. Trimming removed 0 bases from V and 2 bases from J; junction bases left unmatched: 5. Germline-derived CDR1 and CDR2 are SGHDT and YYEEEE.

This clone was picked up many times. The CDR3 is cut off 3 residues early in the read; its end comes from the germline J gene. This chain uses TRBV7-3 with TRBJ2-3, with TRBD2 as a possible D gene (5 bases). V was trimmed by 0 bases and J by 6 bases, leaving 13 bases between them. In germline, CDR1 is SGHTA, CDR2 FQGTGA. There are 15 residues in the CDR3. CDR3 amino acids: CASSLTLAHYDTQYF. The DNA read from the CDR3 is TGTGCCAGCAGCTTAACCCTAGCCCACTACGATACG.

At least ten counts were recorded for this clone. The read ends 3 residues early relative to the CDR3; the germline J gene fills the gap. The chain joins TRBV20-1 to TRBJ2-5; no clear D gene. Between the trimmed V and J ends, which lost 6 bases and 1 base, there was a span of 9 bases. This CDR3 region has 12 residues. From germline, CDR1 is DFQATT and CDR2 SNEGSKA (reference sequence). The sequenced CDR3 bases are TGCAGTGCCCAGAAATCCCAAGAGACC. This sequence encodes CSAQKSQET. The complete CDR3 reads CSAQKSQETQYF.

This clone was detected many times. The read ends 3 residues shy of where the CDR3 ends; the end is completed using the germline J gene. The V and J genes are TRBV20-1 and TRBJ2-3; D gene uncertain. The germline V gene encodes CDR1 DFQATT and CDR2 SNEGSKA (reference sequence). There are 12 residues in the CDR3. Trimming left V 2 bases short and J 1 base short, with 4 bases between. CDR3 DNA, as far as it was read: TGCAGTGCTAGACCCGGCACAGATACG. It is translated as CSARPGTDT. The full CDR3 protein reads CSARPGTDTQYF.

This clone was seen ten or more times. The sequence runs out 3 residues before the end of the CDR3; the remainder is reconstructed from the germline J gene. The chain links TRBV5-1 to TRBJ2-5; D is undetermined. The CDR3 loop spans 13 amino acids. CDR1 SGHRS and CDR2 YFSETQ come from the germline V gene. The V gene lost 9 bases and the J gene lost 2 bases, with 14 bases spanning the gap. The sequenced part of the CDR3 DNA is TGCGCCAACCTAACCGGGTCACAAGAGACC. Translation gives CANLTGSQET. The whole CDR3 sequence is CANLTGSQETQYF. The full variable domain, completed using reference TRBV5-1 and TRBJ2-5, is KAGVTQTPRYLIKTRGQQVTLSCSPISGHRSVSWYQQTPGQGLQFLFEYFSETQRNKGNFPGRFSGRQFSNSRSEMNVSTLELGDSALYLCANLTGSQETQYFGPGTRLLVL.

In its sample, this clone was seen many times. The read finishes 3 residues shy of the CDR3 end, and the germline J gene is used to complete it. The chain recombines TRBV20-1 with TRBJ2-1; 7 positions agree with TRBD2. V shed 1 base, J shed 8 bases, and the junction held 8 bases outside the gene matches. CDR3 length: 14 residues. The V gene's germline CDR1 is DFQATT and CDR2 SNEGSKA (reference sequence). CDR3 region: CSARVSGNRDEQFF. CDR3 bases read: TGCAGTGCTAGAGTGAGCGGGAATCGTGATGAG.

This clone occurred many times. The read comes to an end 3 residues before the CDR3 does, leaving the germline J gene to fill in the end. This sequence joins TRBV30 and TRBJ2-2; 7 nucleotides agree with TRBD1. There are 19 residues in the CDR3. Trimming removed 0 bases from V and 0 bases from J; junction bases left unmatched: 13. Germline assignment: CDR1 GTSNPN and CDR2 SVGIG (reference sequence). The CDR3 region is CAWSVGTADLYSNTGELFF. CDR3 DNA, as far as it was read: TGTGCCTGGAGTGTAGGGACAGCGGATCTCTATTCGAACACCGGGGAG.

This clone appeared many times. The read gets to within 3 residues of the CDR3 end, and the germline J gene fills in the rest. This rearrangement joins TRBV7-3 to TRBJ2-1; 9 bases agree with TRBD2. Germline values: CDR1 SGHTA, CDR2 FQGTGA. V lost 4 bases and J lost 5; bases outside the gene matches: 12. The CDR3 length is 17 residues. The CDR3 sequence is CASSSLPGLAGNNEQFF. The covered CDR3 bases are TGTGCCAGCAGCTCTCTCCCAGGGCTAGCGGGAAACAATGAG.

The sample holds many counts of this clone. The read terminates 3 residues ahead of where the CDR3 ends, so the germline J gene completes it. The sample holds other DNA sequences that translate to the same CDR3. The gene calls are TRBV5-1 and TRBJ2-7, with a possible D match to TRBD2 (6 bases). Trimming stripped 4 bases from V and 2 bases from J, with 10 bases between. The CDR3 runs 13 residues. CDR1 and CDR2 from the germline V gene are SGHRS and YFSETQ. The sequenced part of the CDR3 DNA is TGCGCCAGCAGCAGACTAGATACCTACGAG. Translating it yields CASSRLDTYE. The whole CDR3 region reads CASSRLDTYEQYF.

This clone was seen ten or more times. The CDR3 end is not reached by the read, which stops 3 residues before it; the germline J gene fills it in. The gene calls are TRBV7-9 and TRBJ2-7, with a possible D match to TRBD1 (6 bases). Germline CDR1 reads SEHNR; CDR2 reads FQNEAQ (reference sequence). V was clipped by 3 bases and J by 4 bases, with 13 bases between them. This CDR3 comprises 14 residues. CDR3 sequence: CASSLTGWGYEQYF. CDR3 DNA, as far as it was read: TGTGCCAGCAGCTTGACAGGTTGGGGATACGAG. Full variable domain (rest looked up from reference TRBV7-9 and TRBJ2-7): DTGVSQNPRHKITKRGQNVTFRCDPISEHNRLYWYRQTLGQGPEFLTYFQNEAQLEKSRLLSDRFSAERPKGSFSTLEIQRTEQGDSAMYLCASSLTGWGYEQYFGPGTRLTVT.

This clone was seen repeatedly, ten times or more. From the germline J gene comes the end of the CDR3, since the read stops 3 residues before it. V usage is TRBV4-1 and J usage is TRBJ1-5; TRBD1 matches 7 bases. The CDR3 length is 15 residues. Germline values: CDR1 MGHRA, CDR2 YSYEKL. J lost 7 bases, V lost 4 bases, and 10 bases had no gene match. The chain's CDR3 is CASSPTGYVGQPQHF. CDR3 DNA, as far as it was read: TGCGCCAGCAGCCCGACAGGGTATGTCGGGCAGCCC.

Many counts were recorded for this clone. The read finishes 3 residues shy of the CDR3 end, and the germline J gene is used to complete it. V usage is TRBV20-1 and J usage is TRBJ2-7; 9 bases match TRBD2. The CDR3 has 13 residues. V shed 3 bases, J shed 4 bases, and the junction held 4 bases outside the gene matches. Germline CDR1 DFQATT, CDR2 SNEGSKA (reference sequence). CDR3 DNA, as far as it was read: TGCAGTGCTAGTCGGACTAGCGAATACGAG. It yields the protein CSASRTSEYE. The entire CDR3 reads CSASRTSEYEQYF.

This clone came up many times. The read is 3 residues too short to cover the CDR3 end, so that end is filled in from the germline J gene. The V gene is TRBV28, the J gene TRBJ2-7; 10 nucleotides agree with TRBD1. CDR3 size: 16 residues. Looked up from germline, CDR1 is MDHEN and CDR2 is SYDVKM. V dropped 5 bases and J dropped 2; count of bases not matched to a gene: 9. CDR3 bases read: TGTGCCAGCAGTAACCCTGGACAGGGGGTCGCCTACGAG. Protein product: CASSNPGQGVAYE. From start to end, the CDR3 is CASSNPGQGVAYEQYF.